The rows below give T cell receptor beta chains drawn from one sample of a study of vaccination and CD4 T cells after COVID-19. For these receptors, no antigen is known. One entry per CDR3 protein, called by TCRdb with MiXCR from the PCR reads. The sample holds under 20,000 distinct CDR3 sequences, approximately 45% seen once. Sequencing was performed on CD4+ T cells from blood, cultured in vitro, taken after SARS-CoV-2 vaccination. The source of these receptors is a human donor who had recovered from COVID-19. CDR3s include the opening cysteine and the closing phenylalanine or tryptophan. The order of the fields is CDR3 length, V gene, clone size, D gene, J gene, CDR3 DNA, CDR3 protein. A D gene is named only where the DNA matches it firmly. Expanded clones get a size class; other rows say once, few or many, or leave the size out.

length: 15; V: TRBV6-2/TRBV6-3; size: NA; D: TRBD1; J: TRBJ2-1; DNA: TGTGCCAGCAGTTACTCGGGACAGTCATACAATGAGCAGTTCTTC; CDR3: CASSYSGQSYNEQFF
length: 11; V: TRBV12-3/TRBV12-4; size: NA; D: NA; J: TRBJ1-2; DNA: TGTGCCAGCAGTTTTAACTATGGCTACACCTTC; CDR3: CASSFNYGYTF
length: 14; V: TRBV2; size: NA; D: TRBD1; J: TRBJ1-6; DNA: TGTGCCAGCAGTGGGACAGGCCAGCTGGCGCCCCTCCACTTT; CDR3: CASSGTGQLAPLHF
length: 13; V: TRBV28; size: NA; D: NA; J: TRBJ1-2; DNA: TGTGCCAGCGGCCTCCAAGCTAACTATGGCTACACCTTC; CDR3: CASGLQANYGYTF
length: 15; V: TRBV6-5; size: NA; D: NA; J: TRBJ1-2; DNA: TGTGCCAGCAGTTACTCGACAGCTCCATCGGATGGCTACACCTTC; CDR3: CASSYSTAPSDGYTF
length: 12; V: TRBV20-1; size: few; D: NA; J: TRBJ2-3; DNA: TGCAGTGCCCCAACCCTCACAGATACGCAGTATTTT; CDR3: CSAPTLTDTQYF
length: 12; V: TRBV2; size: NA; D: NA; J: TRBJ2-7; DNA: TGTGCCAGCAGTGACAGGGAGATCTCGCAGTACTTC; CDR3: CASSDREISQYF
length: 17; V: TRBV1; size: NA; D: NA; J: TRBJ2-2; DNA: TGCACCAGCAGCCAAGATCCGCCAGGCGGGAACACCGGGGAGCTGTTTTTT; CDR3: CTSSQDPPGGNTGELFF
length: 14; V: TRBV6-2/TRBV6-3; size: few; D: NA; J: TRBJ1-5; DNA: TGTGCCAGCAGACAGTTCTATAGCAATCAGCCCCAGCATTTT; CDR3: CASRQFYSNQPQHF
length: 14; V: TRBV20-1; size: NA; D: NA; J: TRBJ2-6; DNA: TGCAGTGCTGACGGACGGTCTGGGGCCAACGTCCTGACTTTC; CDR3: CSADGRSGANVLTF
length: 14; V: TRBV4-2; size: NA; D: TRBD1; J: TRBJ1-2; DNA: TGTGCCAGCAGCCAAGACAGGGGGGACTATGGCTACACCTTC; CDR3: CASSQDRGDYGYTF
length: 12; V: TRBV7-3; size: few; D: NA; J: TRBJ2-7; DNA: TGTGCCAGCAGCTCTGCCGGTGACGAGCAGTACTTC; CDR3: CASSSAGDEQYF
length: 16; V: TRBV7-9; size: NA; D: TRBD1; J: TRBJ2-5; DNA: TGTGCCAGCAGCTTTTCGACAGGGGGGTACCAAGAGACCCAGTACTTC; CDR3: CASSFSTGGYQETQYF
length: 14; V: TRBV10-3; size: few; D: NA; J: TRBJ1-4; DNA: TGTGCCATCAGTGAGGACACAACTAATGAAAAACTGTTTTTT; CDR3: CAISEDTTNEKLFF
length: 15; V: TRBV20-1; size: NA; D: TRBD1; J: TRBJ1-6; DNA: TGCAGTGCTAGGCCCCCGGACAGGCCTAATTCACCCCTCCACTTT; CDR3: CSARPPDRPNSPLHF
length: 16; V: TRBV6-1; size: NA; D: NA; J: TRBJ1-5; DNA: TGTGCCAGCAGTGCCCTTTTGAAGGGGAGAAATCAGCCCCAGCATTTT; CDR3: CASSALLKGRNQPQHF
length: 14; V: TRBV2; size: NA; D: NA; J: TRBJ2-3; DNA: TGTGCCAGCAGTGAAGGGCGGTCGGGAGATACGCAGTATTTT; CDR3: CASSEGRSGDTQYF
length: 15; V: TRBV7-2; size: NA; D: TRBD1; J: TRBJ1-2; DNA: TGTGCCAGCAGCTTAGCAGGACAGGGGTACTATGGCTACACCTTC; CDR3: CASSLAGQGYYGYTF
length: 11; V: TRBV30; size: NA; D: TRBD2; J: TRBJ2-1; DNA: TGTGCCTGGAACACGGGGGGTCGATGGTTCTTC; CDR3: CAWNTGGRWFF
length: 13; V: TRBV10-3; size: NA; D: NA; J: TRBJ2-7; DNA: TGTGCCATCAGTGTAGGGGGGGCCGACGAGCAGTACTTC; CDR3: CAISVGGADEQYF
length: 17; V: TRBV30; size: NA; D: NA; J: TRBJ1-5; DNA: TGTGCCTGGAGCCAACTCGCAGGGGACTTCAGCAATCAGCCCCAGCATTTT; CDR3: CAWSQLAGDFSNQPQHF
length: 12; V: TRBV20-1; size: NA; D: NA; J: TRBJ1-1; DNA: TGCAGTGCTACCGCAGGGGCTACTGAAGCTTTCTTT; CDR3: CSATAGATEAFF
length: 17; V: TRBV2; size: NA; D: NA; J: TRBJ1-6; DNA: TGTGCCAGCGGAGGGTTTGAAGGTAGCTCCTATAATTCACCCCTCCACTTT; CDR3: CASGGFEGSSYNSPLHF
length: 15; V: TRBV10-2; size: medium-sized; D: NA; J: TRBJ2-3; DNA: TGCGCCAGCAGTGGGACTCTTTCTAGCACAGATACGCAGTATTTT; CDR3: CASSGTLSSTDTQYF
length: 13; V: TRBV20-1; size: few; D: TRBD1; J: TRBJ2-7; DNA: TGCAGTGCTAGAGATAGGACAGGTTCCGAGCAGTACTTC; CDR3: CSARDRTGSEQYF
length: 14; V: TRBV5-1; size: NA; D: NA; J: TRBJ1-2; DNA: TGCGCCAGCAGCTTGGGCGACCGACCAGGAGGCTACACCTTC; CDR3: CASSLGDRPGGYTF
length: 15; V: TRBV5-3; size: NA; D: NA; J: TRBJ2-7; DNA: TGTGCCAGAAGACCCACTTCACCCAGCTCCTACGAGCAGTACTTC; CDR3: CARRPTSPSSYEQYF
length: 15; V: TRBV20-1; size: NA; D: NA; J: TRBJ2-2; DNA: TGCAGTGCTATGGACAGCCGTTCTTACACCGGGGAGCTGTTTTTT; CDR3: CSAMDSRSYTGELFF
length: 14; V: TRBV7-9; size: medium-sized; D: TRBD1; J: TRBJ2-1; DNA: TGTGCCAGCAGCTTGGGACAGGTTTACAATGAGCAGTTCTTC; CDR3: CASSLGQVYNEQFF
length: 12; V: TRBV6-2/TRBV6-3; size: NA; D: NA; J: TRBJ1-2; DNA: TGTGCCAGCAAGCCCAATTCCAGAGGCTACACCTTC; CDR3: CASKPNSRGYTF
length: 12; V: TRBV28; size: NA; D: NA; J: TRBJ1-5; DNA: TGTGCCAGCAGGCTTTGGGATCAGCCCCAGCATTTT; CDR3: CASRLWDQPQHF
length: 14; V: TRBV7-9; size: NA; D: NA; J: TRBJ1-4; DNA: TGTGCCAGCAGCTCAACGCTGGTCGGAGAAAAACTGTTTTTT; CDR3: CASSSTLVGEKLFF
length: 13; V: TRBV6-1; size: NA; D: TRBD1; J: TRBJ1-2; DNA: TGTGCCAGCAGTGTACAGGGGGGAGGTGGCTACACCTTC; CDR3: CASSVQGGGGYTF
length: 14; V: TRBV2; size: NA; D: NA; J: TRBJ1-1; DNA: TGTGCCAGCAGTGATGATGGGGTTCGTGCTGAAGCTTTCTTT; CDR3: CASSDDGVRAEAFF
length: 14; V: TRBV5-1; size: NA; D: TRBD2; J: TRBJ2-5; DNA: TGCGCCAGCAGCTTCGGCGGGGGACAAGAGACCCAGTACTTC; CDR3: CASSFGGGQETQYF
length: 15; V: TRBV19; size: NA; D: TRBD1; J: TRBJ2-7; DNA: TGTGCCAGTACCACCGGGACAGAAGTTCACTACGAGCAGTACTTC; CDR3: CASTTGTEVHYEQYF
length: 11; V: TRBV6-1; size: few; D: NA; J: TRBJ1-1; DNA: TGTGCCAGCAGTGCGGACAGTGAAGCTTTCTTT; CDR3: CASSADSEAFF